The clone carrying this T cell receptor (beta chain) was detected a few times. It was with a sample-barcoded 5' primer and a J-beta primer mix that a second PCR of roughly 6 to 12 cycles was run. A template-switch adaptor with 12 random nucleotides tagged each cDNA molecule. Via MiXCR, TCRdb re-called the 5' RACE reads, giving one row per CDR3 protein. Of 700,000 to 850,000 distinct CDR3 sequences in the sample, 36% were seen once. This record belongs to a study of blood T cells in healthy people across ages. The CDR3 contains 16 residues. CDR1 and CDR2 from the germline V gene are SEHNR and FQNEAQ (reference sequence). The germline V and J ends were trimmed by 1 base and 0 bases, with 12 bases remaining between them.

The source material was blood. This chain links TRBV7-9 with TRBJ2-5; D is possibly TRBD2 (6 bases). This TCR was sampled from a man aged 18 to 29 in good health. The CDR3 nucleotides are TGTGCCAGCAGCTTAGTCGATGGAGGGAACCAAGAGACCCAGTACTTC. Its translation is CASSLVDGGNQETQYF.